The entry below gives a single TCR beta chain sequence along with its context. Its antigen is unknown. The CDR3 is 19 amino acids. Germline V CDR1 and CDR2: SGHTA, FQGTGA. The ends lost 1 base at V and 7 bases at J; junction bases unmatched: 14. This sample stems from a study of T cell responses to AZD1222 COVID-19 vaccine. Broader study findings: Reportedly, nearly half of unique spike TCRs recognized epitopes outside B.1.351/B.1.1.7 mutations. Clonal diversity was possibly underestimated, and the donors were mostly white British, with more females. Spike-specific TCR breadth rose after two AZD1222 doses, and depth rose as well.

TCRdb's table, derived via immunoSEQ multiplex PCR, lists solely in-frame clones and lacks some. This sample yields around 100,000 clones, of which around nine tenths are seen a single time; 2.5% to 3.5% belongs to the top ten. The receptor comes from an adult who received the MenACWY meningococcal vaccine as a control. Source: peripheral blood, taken 28 days after the second dose of the MenACWY control vaccine. V usage is TRBV7-3 and J usage is TRBJ2-2; 11 bases match TRBD2. The CDR3 nucleotides are TGTGCCAGCAGCTTAAAAGCGGGACTAGCGGCCACGGGCCACGGGGAGCTGTTTTTT. Its translation: CASSLKAGLAATGHGELFF.